The 13 T cell receptor beta chains reported below all come from one sample, sequenced in a study of blood T cell repertoires in COVID-19 (dated by TCRdb to about 2020). Library generation was performed with the immunoSEQ multiplex PCR assay. Entries here come from immuneACCESS through TCRdb and include only in-frame sequences with V and J called. Some clones fail to appear in such tables; in the studies checked, an unresolved V gene covers under half of the shortfall, and the cause of the remainder is unknown. This sample is represented by approximately 96,000 clones; about 88% of them were singletons. The top ten hold roughly 3% of the sample. Source material: peripheral blood. These receptors all come from a woman of 80 years or more with acute or convalescent COVID-19.

This clone was found a few times. The CDR3 spells CASSLSPQNGYTF. The CDR3 DNA reads TGTGCCAGCAGCTTAAGCCCACAGAATGGCTACACCTTC. The chain uses TRBV7-2 and TRBJ1-2, with D unresolved. CDR3 length: 13 amino acids. Germline V gives CDR1 SGHTA, CDR2 FQGNSA. Trimming stripped 2 bases from V and 6 bases from J, with 10 bases between.

The V and J genes are TRBV11-2 and TRBJ1-4, with D unresolved. The V end was cut by 1 base, the J end by 0 bases, with 9 bases between. Germline V gene lookup returns CDR1 SGHAT and CDR2 FQNNGV. This CDR3 is 16 amino acids long. The CDR3 region has the DNA TGTGCCAGCAGCTTAGTTCGAGGAGCAACTAATGAAAAACTGTTTTTT. Amino acids: CASSLVRGATNEKLFF.

The rearrangement links TRBV18 to TRBJ1-1; the D gene is possibly TRBD1 (6 bases). This CDR3 has 14 residues. V lost 6 bases, J lost 2 bases, and 13 bases lay in between. The germline V gene has CDR1 KGHSH and CDR2 LQKENI. CDR3 in DNA: TGTGCCAGCTCTCTAGGACAGCTAAACACTGAAGCTTTCTTT. Translated: CASSLGQLNTEAFF.

The V gene is TRBV12-3 or TRBV12-4, the J gene TRBJ2-3, with D perhaps matching TRBD1 (6 bases). This CDR3 is 13 amino acids long. Between the trimmed V and J ends, which lost 6 bases and 6 bases, there was a span of 13 bases. The CDR3 DNA sequence: TGTGCCAGCAGCCTGGACAGTCGGGATACGCAGTATTTT. Amino acids: CASSLDSRDTQYF.

This chain uses TRBV6-6 with TRBJ1-2; unclear D gene. The CDR3 covers 15 residues. From germline, CDR1 is MNHNY and CDR2 SVGAGI (reference sequence). With 0 bases removed from V and 2 bases from J, the gap between germline ends came to 10 bases. The CDR3 loop is CASSYSKTQNYGYTF. Written as DNA, the CDR3 is TGTGCCAGCAGTTACTCGAAAACACAGAACTATGGCTACACCTTC.

The chain couples TRBV5-1 to TRBJ2-7; D is possibly TRBD2 (6 bases). Germline CDR1 SGHRS, CDR2 YFSETQ. V lost 0 bases, J lost 3 bases, and 13 bases lay in between. The length of the CDR3 is 15 residues. DNA of the CDR3: TGCGCCAGCAGCTTGGGGGACTCCAAATACTACGAGCAGTACTTC. Its translation is CASSLGDSKYYEQYF.

This clone was counted once. The chain employs TRBV10-3 and TRBJ2-1; D perhaps matches TRBD2 (7 bases). The CDR3 is made up of 16 amino acids. V was clipped by 0 bases and J by 6 bases, with 15 bases between them. Germline assignment: CDR1 ENHRY and CDR2 SYGVKD. CDR3 coding DNA: TGTGCCATCAGTGAGTCTGGCACAGGGAGGGGCAATGAGCAGTTCTTC. Its protein product is CAISESGTGRGNEQFF.

This sequence joins TRBV2 and TRBJ1-5; 7 nucleotides match TRBD1. The CDR3 covers 16 residues. The trim removed 7 bases at V and 0 bases at J, leaving 9 bases unmatched. Germline CDR1 reads SNHLY; CDR2 reads FYNNEI. The CDR3 nucleotides are TGTGCCAGCACAGACAGGGACTGGTATAGCAATCAGCCCCAGCATTTT. Translated: CASTDRDWYSNQPQHF.

The chain carries TRBV7-9 and TRBJ1-1; weak D call: TRBD1 (5 bases). V dropped 3 bases and J dropped 1 base, with 9 bases sitting between them. The CDR3 loop spans 14 amino acids. CDR1 is SEHNR, CDR2 FQNEAQ, per germline (reference sequence). The CDR3, as DNA: TGTGCCAGCAGCTTCAGGGCGGAGAACACTGAAGCTTTCTTT. This translates into CASSFRAENTEAFF.

J is TRBJ2-7 and V is TRBV30; TRBD2 might be the D (5 bases). CDR1 is GTSNPN, CDR2 SVGIG, per germline (reference sequence). V lost 5 bases and J lost 6, with 11 bases in between. CDR3 length: 11 amino acids. The CDR3 DNA sequence: TGTGCCTGGGGCTCCCGGGGCGAGCAGTACTTC. Translating gives CAWGSRGEQYF.

Only a few counts were recorded for this clone. V usage is TRBV7-3 and J usage is TRBJ1-1; the D is unclear. CDR1 is SGHTA, CDR2 FQGTGA, per germline. The CDR3 loop spans 13 amino acids. V dropped 0 bases and J dropped 4 bases, with 6 bases sitting between them. CDR3 region: CASSLTPGTEAFF. As DNA, the CDR3 is TGTGCCAGCAGCTTAACGCCCGGCACTGAAGCTTTCTTT.

This chain joins TRBV11-2 and TRBJ2-3; 12 nucleotides align to TRBD2. CDR1 and CDR2 from the germline V gene are SGHAT and FQNNGV. CDR3 size: 16 residues. J was trimmed by 3 bases and V by 2 bases; bases with no gene match: 3. The CDR3 DNA sequence: TGTGCCAGCAGCTTACTGACTAGCGGGAGTACAGATACGCAGTATTTT. Encoded protein: CASSLLTSGSTDTQYF.

V usage is TRBV24-1 and J usage is TRBJ2-2, with 14 bases lining up with TRBD2. CDR3 length: 19 amino acids. J gave up 5 bases and V 2 bases, and 9 bases lay outside the gene matches. Looked up from germline, CDR1 is KGHDR and CDR2 is SFDVKD. As DNA, the CDR3 is TGTGCCACCAGTGATTCTCCGGGACTAGCGGGAGTACGAACCGGGGAGCTGTTTTTT. It specifies CATSDSPGLAGVRTGELFF.